This T cell receptor (beta chain) was captured by sequencing in a study of blood T cells in healthy people across ages. Study-level points and caveats: PBMCs went unsorted, and a conclusive naive versus antigen-experienced comparison was therefore prevented.

Germline lookup yields CDR1 SGDLS and CDR2 YYNGEE. The CDR3 runs to 17 residues. The V gene lost 5 bases and the J gene lost 3 bases, with 24 bases spanning the gap. Sample-barcoded 5' priming and a J-beta primer mix drove a second PCR of roughly 7 to 11 cycles. TCRdb reanalysed the 5' RACE reads using MiXCR and keeps one entry per CDR3 protein. The sample includes 1,500,000 or so distinct CDR3 sequences, roughly 60% seen only once; the top ten take over 5.5%. Concerning this clonotype itself: Antigen: not known.

Material: blood. This sequence joins TRBV9 and TRBJ2-7; D might be TRBD1 (6 bases). This TCR derives from a man aged 18 to 29 in good health. CDR3 DNA: TGTGCCAGCAGAACCCCAGGCCAGGGGCTCCCGTTCTACGAGCAGTACTTC. It encodes CASRTPGQGLPFYEQYF.